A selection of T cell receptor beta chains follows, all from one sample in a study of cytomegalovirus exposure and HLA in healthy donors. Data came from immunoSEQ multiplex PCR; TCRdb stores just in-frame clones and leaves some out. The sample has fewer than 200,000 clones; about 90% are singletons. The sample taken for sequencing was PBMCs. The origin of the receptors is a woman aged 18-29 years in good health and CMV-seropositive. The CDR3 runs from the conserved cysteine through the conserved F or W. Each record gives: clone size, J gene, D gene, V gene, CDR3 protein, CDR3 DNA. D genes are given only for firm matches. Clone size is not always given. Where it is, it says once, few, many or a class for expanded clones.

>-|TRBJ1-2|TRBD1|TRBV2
CASRASGGGRGYGYTF
TGTGCCAGCAGGGCGTCTGGAGGGGGCCGTGGCTATGGCTACACCTTC
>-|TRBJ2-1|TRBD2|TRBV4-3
CASTQDGGRSDEQFF
TGCGCCAGCACCCAGGACGGCGGGAGGTCGGATGAGCAGTTCTTC
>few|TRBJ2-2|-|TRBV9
CASSVAAGELFF
TGTGCCAGCAGCGTAGCGGCCGGGGAGCTGTTTTTT
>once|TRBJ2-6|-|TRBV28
CASSVPTGANVLTF
TGTGCCAGCAGTGTGCCTACTGGGGCCAACGTCCTGACTTTC
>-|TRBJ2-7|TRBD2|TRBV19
CASSDSSGRAYEQYF
TGTGCCAGTAGCGATTCTAGCGGGAGGGCCTACGAGCAGTACTTC
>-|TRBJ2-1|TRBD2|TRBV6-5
CASSLAGVYNEQFF
TGTGCCAGCAGTCTAGCGGGGGTCTACAATGAGCAGTTCTTC
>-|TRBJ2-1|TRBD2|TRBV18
CASSRGLAGYNEQFF
TGTGCCAGCTCACGCGGCCTAGCGGGCTACAATGAGCAGTTCTTC
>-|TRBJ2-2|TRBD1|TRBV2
CASSGMGQGLGELFF
TGTGCCAGCAGCGGTATGGGACAGGGACTGGGGGAGCTGTTTTTT
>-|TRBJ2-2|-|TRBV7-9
CASSLLLPGELFF
TGTGCCAGCAGCTTATTACTGCCCGGGGAGCTGTTTTTT
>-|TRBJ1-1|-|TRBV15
CATSRPTTGNTEAFF
TGTGCCACCAGCAGACCAACCACAGGGAACACTGAAGCTTTCTTT
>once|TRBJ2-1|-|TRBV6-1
CASSVLGEQFF
TGTGCCAGCAGTGTCCTAGGCGAGCAGTTCTTC
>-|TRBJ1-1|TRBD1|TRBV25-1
CASSESGTGRGTEAFF
TGTGCCAGCAGTGAATCAGGGACAGGCCGGGGGACTGAAGCTTTCTTT
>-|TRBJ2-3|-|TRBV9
CASSLDGSTDTQYF
TGTGCCAGCAGCCTTGACGGGAGCACAGATACGCAGTATTTT
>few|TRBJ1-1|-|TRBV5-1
CASSNTAGSNTEAFF
TGCGCCAGCAGCAATACGGCCGGGTCGAACACTGAAGCTTTCTTT
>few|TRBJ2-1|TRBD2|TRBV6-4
CASSDSSGDYNEQFF
TGTGCCAGCAGTGACTCGAGCGGGGACTACAATGAGCAGTTCTTC
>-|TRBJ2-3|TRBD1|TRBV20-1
CSAVTGEAQYF
TGCAGTGCTGTTACAGGGGAAGCGCAGTATTTT
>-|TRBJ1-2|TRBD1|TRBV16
CASSKSVDRGANYGYTF
TGTGCCAGCAGCAAATCCGTGGACAGGGGAGCTAACTATGGCTACACCTTC
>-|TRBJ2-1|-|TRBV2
CASSKRGGDNMNEQFF
TGTGCCAGCAGCAAAAGGGGGGGGGACAATATGAATGAGCAGTTCTTC
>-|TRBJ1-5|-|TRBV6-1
CASSDPAHTNQPQHF
TGTGCCAGCAGTGACCCTGCACATACCAATCAGCCCCAGCATTTT
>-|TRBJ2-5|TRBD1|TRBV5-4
CASSSRDREETQYF
TGTGCCAGCAGCTCCCGGGACAGGGAAGAGACCCAGTACTTC
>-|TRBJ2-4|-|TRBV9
CASSVGLAKNIQYF
TGTGCCAGCAGCGTAGGACTAGCCAAAAACATTCAGTACTTC
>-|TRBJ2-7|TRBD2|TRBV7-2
CASRLEALAGDEQYF
TGTGCCAGCAGGCTAGAGGCTCTAGCGGGAGACGAGCAGTACTTC
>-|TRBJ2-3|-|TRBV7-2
CASSQGASVQYF
TGTGCCAGCAGCCAAGGTGCTAGCGTGCAGTATTTT
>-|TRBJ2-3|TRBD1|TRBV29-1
CSVAQDTGGDTQYF
TGCAGCGTTGCGCAGGATACAGGGGGAGATACGCAGTATTTT
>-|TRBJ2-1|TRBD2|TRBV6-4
CASSDSTSGYNEQFF
TGTGCCAGCAGTGACTCGACTAGCGGCTACAATGAGCAGTTCTTC
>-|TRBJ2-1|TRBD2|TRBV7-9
CASSLNWSSGRDEQFF
TGTGCCAGCAGCCTAAACTGGTCTAGCGGGAGGGATGAGCAGTTCTTC
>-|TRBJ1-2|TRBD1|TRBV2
CASSAPDRGRADTF
TGTGCCAGCAGTGCCCCGGACAGGGGCAGGGCGGACACCTTC
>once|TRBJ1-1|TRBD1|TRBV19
CASSVRQGVTEAFF
TGTGCCAGTAGTGTGCGACAGGGCGTCACTGAAGCTTTCTTT
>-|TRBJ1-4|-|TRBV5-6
CASSLIGQFNEKLFF
TGTGCCAGCAGCTTGATTGGGCAGTTTAATGAAAAACTGTTTTTT
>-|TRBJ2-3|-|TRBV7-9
CASSPWGESTDTQYF
TGTGCCAGCAGCCCCTGGGGAGAGAGCACAGATACGCAGTATTTT
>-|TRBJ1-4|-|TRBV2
CASRRGGRDEKLFF
TGTGCCAGCAGGAGGGGGGGGAGGGATGAAAAACTGTTTTTT
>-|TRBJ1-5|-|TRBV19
CASSRSVLVRGNQPQHF
TGTGCCAGTAGTAGATCCGTTTTAGTCAGGGGCAATCAGCCCCAGCATTTT
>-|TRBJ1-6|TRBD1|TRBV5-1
CASSGWTGNSNSPLHF
TGCGCCAGCAGCGGATGGACAGGGAACAGTAATTCACCCCTCCACTTT
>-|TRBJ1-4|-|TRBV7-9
CASSPQQAGREKLFF
TGTGCCAGCAGCCCCCAACAGGCCGGTCGGGAAAAACTGTTTTTT
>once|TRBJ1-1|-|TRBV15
CATSPSVGQSSEAFF
TGTGCCACCAGCCCCTCGGTGGGCCAGTCCTCTGAAGCTTTCTTT
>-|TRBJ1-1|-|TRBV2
CASNGRQKSYSEAFF
TGTGCCAGCAATGGACGACAGAAAAGTTACTCTGAAGCTTTCTTT
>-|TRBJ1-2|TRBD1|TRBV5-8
CASSPDRGTNYGYTF
TGTGCCAGCAGCCCAGACAGGGGAACTAACTATGGCTACACCTTC
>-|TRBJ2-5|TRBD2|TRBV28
CATLDGLAGGETQYF
TGTGCCACCCTCGACGGGCTAGCGGGAGGAGAGACCCAGTACTTC
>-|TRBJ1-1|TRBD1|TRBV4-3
CASSQATTGDTEAFF
TGCGCCAGCAGCCAAGCCACGACAGGGGACACTGAAGCTTTCTTT
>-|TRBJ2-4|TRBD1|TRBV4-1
CASSQPVDRDIQYF
TGCGCCAGCAGCCAACCAGTAGACAGGGACATTCAGTACTTC
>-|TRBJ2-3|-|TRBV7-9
CASSPTGGDTQYF
TGTGCCAGCAGCCCCACCGGGGGAGATACGCAGTATTTT
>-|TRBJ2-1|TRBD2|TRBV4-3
CASSQDQASGPTFNEQFF
TGCGCCAGCAGCCAAGATCAGGCTAGCGGACCAACGTTCAATGAGCAGTTCTTC
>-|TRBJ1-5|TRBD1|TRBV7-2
CASSLRGATGAPNQPQHF
TGTGCCAGCAGCTTAAGGGGGGCGACAGGGGCTCCCAATCAGCCCCAGCATTTT
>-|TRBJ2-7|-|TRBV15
CATSRGDSFYEQYF
TGTGCCACCAGCAGAGGGGACTCGTTTTACGAGCAGTACTTC
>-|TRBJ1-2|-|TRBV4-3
CASSHTSDMPNYGYTF
TGCGCCAGCAGCCACACTTCGGACATGCCTAACTATGGCTACACCTTC
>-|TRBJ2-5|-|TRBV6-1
CASSRTRTDQETQYF
TGTGCCAGCAGTAGAACTCGGACAGACCAAGAGACCCAGTACTTC
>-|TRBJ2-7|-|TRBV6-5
CASSYSTLGEQYF
TGTGCCAGCAGTTACTCGACTCTAGGCGAGCAGTACTTC